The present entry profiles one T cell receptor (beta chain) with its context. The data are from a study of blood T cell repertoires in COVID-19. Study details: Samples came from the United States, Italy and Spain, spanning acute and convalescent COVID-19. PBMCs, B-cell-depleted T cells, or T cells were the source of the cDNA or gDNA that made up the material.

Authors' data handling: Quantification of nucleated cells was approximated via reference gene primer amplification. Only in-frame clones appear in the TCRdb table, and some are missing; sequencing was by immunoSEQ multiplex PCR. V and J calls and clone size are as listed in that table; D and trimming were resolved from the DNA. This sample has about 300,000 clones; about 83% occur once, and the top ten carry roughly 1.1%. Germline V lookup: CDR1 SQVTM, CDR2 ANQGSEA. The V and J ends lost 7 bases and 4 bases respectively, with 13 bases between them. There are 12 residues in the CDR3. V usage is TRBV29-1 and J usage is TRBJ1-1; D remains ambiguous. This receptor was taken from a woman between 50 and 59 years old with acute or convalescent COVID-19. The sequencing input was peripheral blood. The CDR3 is CSGSRLVTEAFF. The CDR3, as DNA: TGCAGCGGGTCGCGGCTGGTCACTGAAGCTTTCTTT.